These 17 T cell receptor beta chains were all obtained from the same sample, sequenced in a study of response to subunit inactivated influenza vaccine. TCRdb passed the RT-PCR reads through MiXCR, listing each CDR3 protein once. The profile shows roughly 550,000 distinct CDR3 sequences, around a quarter of them singletons. Separately, the same data were catalogued under a study of T cells expressing NK-cell markers. This second study notes: Beta-chain TCR cDNA was generated via 5'RACE template switching with UMIs.

Material: CD4+ T cells sorted from PBMCs, obtained approximately 12 days after vaccination. The origin of the receptors is a middle-aged man who received an inactivated influenza vaccine.

This clonotype was found many times. The genes are TRBV10-3 and TRBJ2-5; D gene uncertain. This CDR3 has 14 residues. Germline values: CDR1 ENHRY, CDR2 SYGVKD. V shed 0 bases and J shed 2 bases, with 7 bases lying between them. Here the CDR3 DNA reads TGTGCCATCAGTGAGTCGAGAGGACAAGAGACCCAGTACTTC. Encoded protein: CAISESRGQETQYF.

This chain connects TRBV5-4 to TRBJ2-5; D is perhaps TRBD2 (7 bases). Looked up from germline, CDR1 is SGHNT and CDR2 is YYREEE (reference sequence). The CDR3 sequence is 12 residues long. Trimming shortened V by 0 bases and J by 10 bases, and 10 bases separated the two germline ends. CDR3 nucleotides: TGTGCCAGCAGCTTGGAAGGGGGGGACCAGTACTTC. This gives the protein CASSLEGGDQYF.

V and J are TRBV2 and TRBJ2-3; TRBD2 agrees at 13 bases. There are 16 residues in the CDR3. Germline CDR1 SNHLY, CDR2 FYNNEI. V lost 5 bases and J lost 8; bases outside the gene matches: 10. In DNA, the CDR3 is TGTGCCAGCAGTCGAGCTTTCGGACTAGCGGGAGCTACGCAGTATTTT. It translates to CASSRAFGLAGATQYF.

This clonotype was seen more than once but under ten times. The rearrangement links TRBV29-1 to TRBJ2-3; 8 nucleotides agree with TRBD2. This CDR3 comprises 13 residues. CDR1 and CDR2 from the germline V gene are SQVTM and ANQGSEA. The CDR3 reads CSSSGGARDTQYF. The CDR3 DNA sequence: TGCAGTTCGTCCGGGGGGGCGAGGGATACGCAGTATTTT.

In this sample, this clonotype turned up a few times. The chain uses TRBV27 and TRBJ2-7, with D tentatively TRBD1 (5 bases). With 6 bases removed from V and 1 base from J, the gap between germline ends came to 10 bases. The CDR3 loop spans 13 amino acids. The germline CDR1 and CDR2 sequences are MNHEY and SMNVEV (reference sequence). The CDR3: CASRRQLSYEQYF. In nucleotides, the CDR3 is TGTGCCAGCAGGAGACAGCTATCCTACGAGCAGTACTTC.

In its sample, this clonotype was seen a few times. This chain uses TRBV18 with TRBJ2-7; D is ambiguous. CDR1 and CDR2 (germline): KGHSH, LQKENI. The CDR3 is 14 amino acids. Trimming stripped 3 bases from V and 3 bases from J, with 12 bases between. In DNA, the CDR3 is TGTGCCAGCTCACCGGGTGAACCAATCTACGAGCAGTACTTC. It encodes CASSPGEPIYEQYF.

This clonotype was observed a handful of times. J is TRBJ2-5 and V is TRBV4-1; no firm D call. The V end was cut by 0 bases, the J end by 5 bases, with 13 bases between. The CDR3 has 15 residues. The V gene's germline CDR1 is MGHRA and CDR2 YSYEKL. The CDR3 DNA is TGCGCCAGCAGCCAAGATCAGGTCCGGGTTGAGACCCAGTACTTC. This sequence encodes CASSQDQVRVETQYF.

The J gene is TRBJ2-5, the V gene TRBV7-2, with 10 bases aligning to TRBD2. Germline V CDR1 and CDR2: SGHTA, FQGNSA. The CDR3 extends over 17 amino acids. V shed 4 bases and J 5 bases; nucleotides not matched to a gene: 13. CDR3 loop: CASSSSPSGRNRETQYF. In DNA, the CDR3 is TGTGCCAGCAGCTCCAGCCCTAGCGGGAGAAATCGTGAGACCCAGTACTTC.

The chain carries TRBV5-1 and TRBJ2-7, with a tentative D call TRBD1 (6 bases). CDR1 is SGHRS, CDR2 YFSETQ, per germline. V lost 4 bases and J 0 bases, leaving 14 bases between the germline ends. This CDR3 comprises 15 residues. The chain's CDR3 is CASSQGSLSSYEQYF. The CDR3 coding sequence is TGCGCCAGCAGCCAGGGGAGCCTGAGCTCCTACGAGCAGTACTTC.

This clonotype was seen once. The chain recombines TRBV11-2 with TRBJ2-3; 12 bases map to TRBD2. With 1 base clipped from V and 5 bases from J, the junction kept 4 bases outside the gene matches. CDR1 is SGHAT, CDR2 FQNNGV, per germline. The CDR3 extends over 16 amino acids. CDR3 sequence reads: CASSLGLAGVIDTQYF. In DNA form, the CDR3 reads TGTGCCAGCAGCTTAGGACTAGCGGGAGTAATAGATACGCAGTATTTT.

The chain carries TRBV3-1 and TRBJ2-2; D perhaps matches TRBD1 (7 bases). Germline CDR1 LGHDT, CDR2 YNNKEL (reference sequence). V was shortened by 2 bases and J by 5 bases, with 12 bases between the two germline ends. CDR3 length: 15 amino acids. CDR3 amino acids: CASSQQGGPTGELFF. CDR3 DNA sequence: TGTGCCAGCAGCCAACAGGGGGGCCCGACCGGGGAGCTGTTTTTT.

The chain combines TRBV24-1 with TRBJ2-3; no reliable D call. The V end was cut by 2 bases, the J end by 8 bases, with 4 bases between. Germline V CDR1 and CDR2: KGHDR, SFDVKD. The CDR3 is 11 residues long. The CDR3 bases are TGTGCCACCAGTGATTCGGTTACGCAGTATTTT. This sequence encodes CATSDSVTQYF.

V usage is TRBV4-2 and J usage is TRBJ1-1; no clear D. The CDR3 extends over 15 amino acids. With 1 base removed from V and 0 bases from J, the gap between germline ends came to 9 bases. CDR1 and CDR2 from the germline V gene are LGHNA and YNFKEQ. CDR3 region: CASSQGELLNTEAFF. In DNA form, the CDR3 reads TGTGCCAGCAGCCAAGGCGAACTTTTGAACACTGAAGCTTTCTTT.

This sequence joins TRBV24-1 and TRBJ2-5; D gene uncertain. The CDR3 is made up of 15 amino acids. With 5 bases removed from V and 2 bases from J, the gap between germline ends came to 14 bases. CDR1 KGHDR and CDR2 SFDVKD come from the germline V gene. The CDR3 sequence: CATSVGRSSQETQYF. CDR3 coding DNA: TGTGCCACCAGTGTCGGCAGGTCAAGTCAAGAGACCCAGTACTTC.

This clonotype was recorded a few times. The CDR3 DNA sequence: TGCGCCAGCAGCCAAGGGACTAGCGGCGTGGCCGGGGAGCTGTTTTTT. It codes for CASSQGTSGVAGELFF. The genes are TRBV4-3 and TRBJ2-2; 10 nucleotides align to TRBD2. This CDR3 is built from 16 residues. Germline-derived CDR1 and CDR2 are LGHNA and YSLEER. The V gene end was trimmed by 1 base and the J gene end by 6 bases; junction bases not matched to a gene: 5.

The chain employs TRBV12-3 or TRBV12-4 and TRBJ2-5; TRBD2 agrees at 7 bases. Trimming at V came to 4 bases and at J to 4 bases, leaving 15 bases not matched to a gene. This CDR3 has 17 residues. The CDR3 nucleotides are TGTGCCAGCAGTTGGGGGGGTACCTCCCTGGGGCGAGAGACCCAGTACTTC. This gives the protein CASSWGGTSLGRETQYF.

This clonotype was counted between two and nine times. V gene TRBV12-3 or TRBV12-4 combines with J gene TRBJ2-1; TRBD1 is a possible D gene (6 bases). V was cut by 5 bases and J by 1 base, with 15 bases left in between. The CDR3 runs 16 residues. The CDR3 reads CASSGGWGRSYNEQFF. The CDR3 DNA reads as TGTGCCAGCAGTGGCGGCTGGGGGCGATCCTACAATGAGCAGTTCTTC.